The 19 T cell receptor beta chains given below trace back to one sample, sequenced in a study of T-cell memory formation after mild COVID-19. MiXCR, run by TCRdb on the 5' RACE reads, gives a single entry per CDR3 protein. The sample lists over 450,000 distinct CDR3 sequences; around 21% were seen once. The sequenced sample consisted of PBMCs or a T cell subset sorted from them (not recorded which). The receptors here all came from an adult woman who had mild COVID-19 (a few samples of this study predate the infection). Cell type and time point are not known.

A few counts support this clonotype. The rearrangement uses TRBV5-1 and TRBJ2-5; 10 nucleotides line up with TRBD1. Germline V gene sequence: CDR1 SGHRS, CDR2 YFSETQ. J was trimmed by 5 bases and V by 0 bases; bases with no gene match: 7. CDR3 size: 16 residues. The CDR3 DNA reads as TGCGCCAGCAGCTTGGCGACAGGGGGCGTTAAGGAGACCCAGTACTTC. Protein: CASSLATGGVKETQYF.

The chain has TRBV9 and TRBJ2-6; D perhaps matches TRBD1 (5 bases). Germline V gene data show CDR1 as SGDLS and CDR2 as YYNGEE. Trimming removed 4 bases at V and 0 bases at J, with 14 bases between. This CDR3 has 17 residues. CDR3: CASSLDSVPSGANVLTF. In DNA, the CDR3 is TGTGCCAGCAGCCTCGACAGCGTACCCTCTGGGGCCAACGTCCTGACTTTC.

The chain uses TRBV9 and TRBJ2-7, with D possibly being TRBD2 (6 bases). V lost 4 bases and J lost 9, with 20 bases in between. Germline lookup yields CDR1 SGDLS and CDR2 YYNGEE. This CDR3 has 14 residues. CDR3 residues: CASSSGGNLQGQYF. The CDR3 DNA reads as TGTGCCAGCAGCTCCGGGGGAAACCTCCAAGGGCAGTACTTC.

The rearrangement joins TRBV3-1 to TRBJ2-7, with D perhaps matching TRBD2 (5 bases). V lost 7 bases and J lost 4, with 14 bases in between. The CDR3 length is 13 residues. CDR1 is LGHDT and CDR2 is YNNKEL in the germline V gene (reference sequence). The CDR3 region is CASTGGPRYEQYF. CDR3 DNA sequence: TGTGCCAGCACTGGAGGCCCGAGATACGAGCAGTACTTC.

V and J are TRBV24-1 and TRBJ1-2, with 8 bases fitting TRBD1. This CDR3 contains 14 residues. The germline V gene encodes CDR1 KGHDR and CDR2 SFDVKD. Unmatched junction bases numbered 10, after V lost 5 bases and J lost 9 bases. The CDR3 nucleotides are TGTGCCACCAGTGGGGGGACAGGCAGCTTGAGCTACACCTTC. This codes for CATSGGTGSLSYTF.

This clonotype was seen more than once but under ten times. This chain links TRBV20-1 with TRBJ1-1, with 12 bases aligning to TRBD1. This CDR3 contains 15 residues. Trimming took 5 bases from V and 5 from J; bases not matched to a gene: 9. CDR1 is DFQATT and CDR2 is SNEGSKA in the germline V gene (reference sequence). The CDR3 loop reads CSAPGQGAQGTEAFF. In nucleotides, the CDR3 is TGCAGTGCTCCGGGACAGGGGGCGCAGGGTACTGAAGCTTTCTTT.

This clonotype was recorded a few times. The chain has TRBV12-3 or TRBV12-4 and TRBJ1-3; TRBD1 might be the D (6 bases). Between the trimmed V and J ends, which lost 5 bases and 0 bases, there was a span of 11 bases. The CDR3 is 15 amino acids. CDR3 sequence: CASSGGQISGNTIYF. CDR3 nucleotides: TGTGCCAGCAGTGGCGGACAGATCTCTGGAAACACCATATATTTT.

The table lists this clonotype with a few counts. V is TRBV30 and J is TRBJ2-1; weak D call: TRBD1 (5 bases). Trimming stripped 1 base from V and 9 bases from J, with 7 bases between. This CDR3 spans 11 amino acids. CDR1 and CDR2 (germline): GTSNPN, SVGIG (reference sequence). The CDR3 DNA reads TGTGCCTGGAGTGAGGGGCTTGAGCAGTTCTTC. Encoded protein: CAWSEGLEQFF.

This clonotype was counted a few times. The chain combines TRBV20-1 with TRBJ2-4; tentatively, D is TRBD2 (7 bases). The CDR3 totals 14 residues. V shed 8 bases and J shed 0 bases, with 14 bases lying between them. Per the germline V gene, CDR1 is DFQATT and CDR2 is SNEGSKA (reference sequence). The CDR3 reads CSHQGREAKNIQYF. The CDR3, as DNA: TGCAGTCACCAGGGGAGGGAAGCCAAAAACATTCAGTACTTC.

This clonotype showed up many times. This sequence joins TRBV2 and TRBJ2-2; weak D call: TRBD1 (6 bases). Trimming shortened V by 1 base and J by 6 bases, and 15 bases separated the two germline ends. CDR1 SNHLY and CDR2 FYNNEI come from the germline V gene. The CDR3 spans 16 residues. CDR3 DNA: TGTGCCAGCAGTGAAGGAACAGGGAAGAAGGCCGGGGAGCTGTTTTTT. It translates to CASSEGTGKKAGELFF.

The CDR3 DNA reads TGTGCCAGCAGTTACTCTCATGACAGAATTAACACCGGGGAGCTGTTTTTT. This translates into CASSYSHDRINTGELFF. The V call is TRBV6-5, the J call TRBJ2-2; D might be TRBD1 (5 bases). The germline V gene has CDR1 MNHEY and CDR2 SVGAGI. Trimming cost V 0 bases and J 2 bases, with 13 bases left between them. The CDR3 consists of 17 residues.

There are a few counts of this clonotype. The rearrangement joins TRBV7-9 to TRBJ1-3, with D perhaps TRBD1 (6 bases). The CDR3 is made up of 14 amino acids. The germline gives CDR1 SEHNR, CDR2 FQNEAQ (reference sequence). V lost 0 bases to trimming and J lost 10 bases, with 13 bases between them. CDR3 residues: CASSLAEHRGTIYF. CDR3 sequence (DNA): TGTGCCAGCAGCTTAGCCGAACATAGGGGGACCATATATTTT. The variable domain in full, with the rest retrieved from reference TRBV7-9 and TRBJ1-3, is DTGVSQNPRHKITKRGQNVTFRCDPISEHNRLYWYRQTLGQGPEFLTYFQNEAQLEKSRLLSDRFSAERPKGSFSTLEIQRTEQGDSAMYLCASSLAEHRGTIYFGEGSWLTVV.

V usage is TRBV6-5 and J usage is TRBJ1-3, with a possible D match to TRBD1 (5 bases). The CDR3 runs to 13 residues. Trimming removed 5 bases from V and 2 bases from J, with 7 bases in between. Germline V gives CDR1 MNHEY, CDR2 SVGAGI. The chain's CDR3 is CASSDSPGNTIYF. The CDR3 nucleotides are TGTGCCAGCAGTGACAGCCCTGGAAACACCATATATTTT.

This clonotype has more than one count but fewer than ten. The chain recombines TRBV7-3 with TRBJ2-2; TRBD2 aligns across 7 bases. The V gene end was trimmed by 4 bases and the J gene end by 7 bases; junction bases not matched to a gene: 12. The V gene's germline CDR1 is SGHTA and CDR2 FQGTGA. This CDR3 region has 16 residues. The CDR3 DNA follows: TGTGCCAGCAGCTCCTCGCCCGGGAGGACTAGCGGGGAGCTGTTTTTT. It specifies CASSSSPGRTSGELFF.

The chain carries TRBV15 and TRBJ2-7, with a tentative D call TRBD1 (7 bases). CDR1 is LNHNV and CDR2 is YYDKDF in the germline V gene (reference sequence). The germline V and J ends were trimmed by 5 bases and 3 bases, with 17 bases remaining between them. This CDR3 has 15 residues. The CDR3 nucleotides are TGTGCCACCAGCGACGGACAGGAGGGCTACTACGAGCAGTACTTC. It is translated as CATSDGQEGYYEQYF. The full variable domain, with the rest looked up from reference TRBV15 and TRBJ2-7, is DAMVIQNPRYQVTQFGKPVTLSCSQTLNHNVMYWYQQKSSQAPKLLFHYYDKDFNNEADTPDNFQSRRPNTSFCFLDIRSPGLGDTAMYLCATSDGQEGYYEQYFGPGTRLTVT.

This chain uses TRBV4-1 with TRBJ2-7; 8 bases match TRBD1. The ends lost 1 base at V and 7 bases at J; junction bases unmatched: 12. The CDR3 runs to 16 residues. CDR1 is MGHRA, CDR2 YSYEKL, per germline. CDR3 DNA sequence: TGCGCCAGCAGCCAAGGGGTCGCCAGGGGGCCTAGGGAGCAGTACTTC. Protein: CASSQGVARGPREQYF.

This clonotype was seen only a few times. The rearrangement uses TRBV7-9 and TRBJ2-7; 8 nucleotides agree with TRBD2. The CDR3 has 14 residues. With V trimmed by 6 bases and J by 3 bases, 7 bases remained unmatched. Germline values: CDR1 SEHNR, CDR2 FQNEAQ (reference sequence). The CDR3 DNA reads TGTGCCAGCAGTGTTAGCGGGGTCCTCTACGAGCAGTACTTC. This codes for CASSVSGVLYEQYF.

The V and J genes are TRBV10-3 and TRBJ1-5; 7 bases map to TRBD1. Germline-derived CDR1 and CDR2 are ENHRY and SYGVKD. The CDR3 length is 15 residues. Germline trimming cut 2 bases from V and 0 bases from J; bases unmatched to any gene: 1. The DNA for the CDR3 is TGTGCCATCAGTGAGACAGGGGATAGCAATCAGCCCCAGCATTTT. This translates into CAISETGDSNQPQHF.

This chain connects TRBV10-3 to TRBJ2-1, with TRBD1 identical over 7 bases. The V and J ends lost 11 bases and 6 bases, in that order; junction bases with no gene match: 7. This CDR3 region has 12 residues. The V gene's germline CDR1 is ENHRY and CDR2 SYGVKD. CDR3: CAVAGGVNEQFF. CDR3 DNA sequence: TGTGCCGTGGCAGGGGGAGTCAATGAGCAGTTCTTC.